Presented here are 8 T cell receptor beta chains from one specimen sequenced in a study of metastatic and nonmetastatic thyroid tumors. No treatment had been given to any patient before thyroid surgery. TCRdb called clones again from the PCR reads with MiXCR. The table lists 9,000 to 13,000 clones, about 25% of them singletons, with approximately 9.8% in the top ten. Sequenced: tumor tissue. The receptor source for this set is a female donor with papillary thyroid cancer or a benign thyroid nodule (not recorded which). Some clones in this sample may be carry-over from other donors' samples.

This clone has a count of ten or more. J is TRBJ2-3 and V is TRBV7-6; 9 nucleotides align to TRBD2. The CDR3 runs 16 residues. V was pared by 3 bases and J by 5 bases, with 9 bases of the junction left unmatched. The germline V gene has CDR1 SGHVS and CDR2 FNYEAQ. CDR3 sequence (DNA): TGTGCCAGCAGCTTGGGCAGCGGGAGGTGGGGAGATACGCAGTATTTT. It codes for CASSLGSGRWGDTQYF.

The rearrangement uses TRBV27 and TRBJ2-1; 13 nucleotides align to TRBD2. J gave up 6 bases and V 0 bases, and 8 bases lay outside the gene matches. Germline V gene sequence: CDR1 MNHEY, CDR2 SMNVEV (reference sequence). This CDR3 has 18 residues. Here the CDR3 reads CASSLSIPLAGGPNEQFF. CDR3 nucleotides: TGTGCCAGCAGTTTATCGATCCCACTAGCGGGAGGGCCCAATGAGCAGTTCTTC.

This clone was recorded a few times. V usage is TRBV20-1 and J usage is TRBJ2-1; the match to TRBD2 covers 13 bases. The J segment lost 6 bases and the V segment lost 5 bases, leaving 7 bases of the junction unmatched. Germline V gene lookup returns CDR1 DFQATT and CDR2 SNEGSKA (reference sequence). This CDR3 spans 15 amino acids. CDR3 nucleotides: TGCAGTGCTGCTGCCCGACTAGCGGGAGGCAATGAGCAGTTCTTC. Translating gives CSAAARLAGGNEQFF.

Here the CDR3 DNA reads TGTGCTAGTGTCGGGACAGGGAACTACAATGAGCAGTTCTTC. It yields the protein CASVGTGNYNEQFF. This chain links TRBV12-5 with TRBJ2-1; 9 bases align to TRBD1. After removal of 7 bases from V and 3 bases from J, the junction contained 4 bases not matched to a gene. This CDR3 region has 14 residues. Germline V lookup: CDR1 LGHNT, CDR2 FRNRAP.

The chain uses TRBV11-2 and TRBJ1-3; 9 bases agree with TRBD1. V shed 4 bases and J 6 bases; nucleotides not matched to a gene: 4. Looked up from germline, CDR1 is SGHAT and CDR2 is FQNNGV. The CDR3 covers 14 residues. CDR3 coding DNA: TGTGCCAGCAGCTCCGGACAGGGGATAAACACCATATATTTT. Translated, it gives CASSSGQGINTIYF.

This clone was seen only a few times. V usage is TRBV19 and J usage is TRBJ1-3, with D uncertain. V lost 8 bases and J lost 0, with 11 bases in between. There are 14 residues in the CDR3. Germline V gene data show CDR1 as LNHDA and CDR2 as SQIVND (reference sequence). The CDR3 protein is CASSGRSSGNTIYF. Written as DNA, the CDR3 is TGTGCCAGTTCCGGACGGTCCTCTGGAAACACCATATATTTT. Drawing the rest from reference TRBV19 and TRBJ1-3, the complete variable domain is DGGITQSPKYLFRKEGQNVTLSCEQNLNHDAMYWYRQDPGQGLRLIYYSQIVNDFQKGDIAEGYSVSREKKESFPLTVTSAQKNPTAFYLCASSGRSSGNTIYFGEGSWLTVV.

The chain uses TRBV7-9 and TRBJ1-2; D gene ambiguous. Germline V gene data show CDR1 as SEHNR and CDR2 as FQNEAQ (reference sequence). The CDR3 length is 15 residues. V shed 6 bases and J shed 1 base, with 15 bases lying between them. The CDR3 protein is CASRKASALNYGYTF. DNA for the CDR3: TGTGCCAGCAGAAAGGCGTCGGCCCTTAACTATGGCTACACCTTC.

Relative to its sample, this clone is medium-sized. The V call is TRBV28, the J call TRBJ2-5; tentative D call: TRBD2 (5 bases). Germline loops: CDR1 MDHEN, CDR2 SYDVKM. The CDR3 extends over 16 amino acids. Trimming pared 5 bases from V and 4 bases from J, leaving 20 bases between. DNA for the CDR3: TGTGCCAGCAGTGACATCGGGGTCGGGCGAGGAGAGACCCAGTACTTC. This codes for CASSDIGVGRGETQYF.